The rows below give T cell receptor beta chains drawn from one sample of a study of blood T cell repertoires in COVID-19. TCRdb keeps only in-frame clones here, not all; method: immunoSEQ multiplex PCR. This table has about 120,000 clones, 85% to 90% appearing once. The sample taken for sequencing was peripheral blood. The source of these receptors is an older woman with acute or convalescent COVID-19. Each CDR3 is given with its conserved first and last residue. The order of the fields is J gene, V gene, clone size, D gene, CDR3 protein, CDR3 DNA. A D gene is named only where the DNA matches it firmly. Clone size appears in some rows only: once, few, many, or a class for an expanded clone.

j_call: TRBJ1-4
v_call: TRBV5-5
clone_size: once
d_call: .
cdr3_aa: CASRGQQGEKLFF
cdr3_nt: TGTGCCAGCAGGGGACAACAGGGTGAAAAACTGTTTTTT

j_call: TRBJ2-3
v_call: TRBV3-1/TRBV3-2
clone_size: .
d_call: TRBD2
cdr3_aa: CASSHPGGIADTQYF
cdr3_nt: TGTGCCAGCAGCCATCCGGGGGGGATCGCAGATACGCAGTATTTT

j_call: TRBJ2-3
v_call: TRBV4-1
clone_size: .
d_call: TRBD2
cdr3_aa: CASSQGAASGGAKDTQYF
cdr3_nt: TGCGCCAGCAGCCAAGGGGCGGCGAGCGGGGGGGCGAAAGATACGCAGTATTTT

j_call: TRBJ1-3
v_call: TRBV9
clone_size: .
d_call: .
cdr3_aa: CASSVGAVGNTIYF
cdr3_nt: TGTGCCAGCAGCGTAGGCGCGGTTGGAAACACCATATATTTT

j_call: TRBJ2-3
v_call: TRBV24-1
clone_size: few
d_call: .
cdr3_aa: CATSDLGADTQYF
cdr3_nt: TGTGCCACCAGTGATTTAGGGGCAGATACGCAGTATTTT

j_call: TRBJ1-2
v_call: TRBV6-5
clone_size: once
d_call: TRBD1
cdr3_aa: CASTRGTGDGYTF
cdr3_nt: TGTGCCAGCACCAGAGGGACAGGGGATGGCTACACCTTC

j_call: TRBJ1-4
v_call: TRBV6-6
clone_size: .
d_call: .
cdr3_aa: CASSYQGSNEKLFF
cdr3_nt: TGTGCCAGCAGTTACCAGGGGAGCAATGAAAAACTGTTTTTT

j_call: TRBJ1-2
v_call: TRBV7-2
clone_size: .
d_call: .
cdr3_aa: CASSLAMGGAYGYTF
cdr3_nt: TGTGCCAGCAGCTTAGCGATGGGGGGGGCCTATGGCTACACCTTC

j_call: TRBJ2-7
v_call: TRBV18
clone_size: .
d_call: TRBD1
cdr3_aa: CASSFGQAYEQYF
cdr3_nt: TGTGCCAGCTCCTTCGGACAGGCCTACGAGCAGTACTTC

j_call: TRBJ2-7
v_call: TRBV19
clone_size: .
d_call: .
cdr3_aa: CASTLRTGEQYF
cdr3_nt: TGTGCCAGTACCCTACGGACTGGAGAGCAGTACTTC

j_call: TRBJ2-5
v_call: TRBV3-1/TRBV3-2
clone_size: .
d_call: TRBD2
cdr3_aa: CASSQQSGGPLKETQYF
cdr3_nt: TGTGCCAGCAGCCAACAAAGCGGGGGGCCCCTTAAAGAGACCCAGTACTTC

j_call: TRBJ2-2
v_call: TRBV7-2
clone_size: .
d_call: .
cdr3_aa: CASRGVLGTGELFF
cdr3_nt: TGTGCCAGCAGAGGGGTCCTGGGCACCGGGGAGCTGTTTTTT

j_call: TRBJ1-1
v_call: TRBV28
clone_size: once
d_call: .
cdr3_aa: CASSFPSNTEAFF
cdr3_nt: TGTGCCAGCAGTTTTCCCTCGAACACTGAAGCTTTCTTT